Given below is one TCR beta chain in context. Its antigen is unidentified. This sample stems from a study of T cell responses to AZD1222 COVID-19 vaccine. Clones were read by immunoSEQ multiplex PCR, and TCRdb kept only the in-frame ones, dropping some. The data contain more than 120,000 clones, roughly 88% of them singletons. V shed 2 bases and J shed 3 bases, with 14 bases lying between them. The V gene's germline CDR1 is SGHRS and CDR2 YFSETQ. This CDR3 region has 15 residues. Study results and caveats: Reports say nearly half of spike-specific TCRs go after unmutated variant regions. It was only after the peak T cell response that any repertoires were sampled. The breadth and depth of Spike-specific TCRs increased once two AZD1222 doses had been given.

Sequencing was performed on peripheral blood, taken 28 days after the second dose of the MenACWY control vaccine. This chain uses TRBV5-1 with TRBJ1-1, with a weak D call TRBD1 (6 bases). The sequence came from an adult who received the MenACWY meningococcal vaccine as a control. This CDR3 reads CASSLSYREDTEAFF. CDR3 bases: TGCGCCAGCAGCTTATCTTACAGGGAAGACACTGAAGCTTTCTTT.